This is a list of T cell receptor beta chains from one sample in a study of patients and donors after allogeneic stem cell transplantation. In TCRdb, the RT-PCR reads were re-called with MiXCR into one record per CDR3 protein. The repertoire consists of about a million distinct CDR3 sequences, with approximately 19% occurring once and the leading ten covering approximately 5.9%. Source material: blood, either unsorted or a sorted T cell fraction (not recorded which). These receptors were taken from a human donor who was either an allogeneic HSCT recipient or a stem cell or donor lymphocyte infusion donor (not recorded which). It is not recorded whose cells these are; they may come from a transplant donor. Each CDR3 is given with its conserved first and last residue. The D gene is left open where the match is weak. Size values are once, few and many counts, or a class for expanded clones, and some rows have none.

DNA: TGTGCCACCAACAGAGTAGGTGGAAACACAGATACGCAGTATTTT
CDR3: CATNRVGGNTDTQYF
D: NA
V: TRBV15
size: few
J: TRBJ2-3

DNA: TGCGCCAGCAGCCAAGAGGGACAGGTGTACAATGAGCAGTTCTTC
CDR3: CASSQEGQVYNEQFF
D: TRBD1
V: TRBV4-1
size: NA
J: TRBJ2-1

DNA: TGTGCCAGCAGCTGGACTCAGGCTAACTATGGCTACACCTTC
CDR3: CASSWTQANYGYTF
D: NA
V: TRBV6-1
size: NA
J: TRBJ1-2

DNA: TGTGCCAGCAGGGGGCCGCGGGAGACCCAGTACTTC
CDR3: CASRGPRETQYF
D: NA
V: TRBV12-3/TRBV12-4
size: few
J: TRBJ2-5

DNA: TGCAGTCCCTCAACGGGTTTCTTT
CDR3: CSPSTGFF
D: NA
V: TRBV20-1
size: few
J: TRBJ1-1

DNA: TGTGCCAGCAGTGAAGGCGGAAAGGGAATACAGCCCCAGCATTTT
CDR3: CASSEGGKGIQPQHF
D: NA
V: TRBV6-1
size: NA
J: TRBJ1-5

DNA: TGCAGCGTAACCCCCGGGACTAGCGGGAGCTCCTACAATGAGCAGTTCTTC
CDR3: CSVTPGTSGSSYNEQFF
D: TRBD2
V: TRBV29-1
size: NA
J: TRBJ2-1

DNA: TGCAGTGCAACCCGGGACCGGGGGTTCCACACCTTC
CDR3: CSATRDRGFHTF
D: NA
V: TRBV20-1
size: NA
J: TRBJ1-2

DNA: TGTGCCAGCAGTTACAGGGCTGGCTATGGCTACACCTTC
CDR3: CASSYRAGYGYTF
D: NA
V: TRBV6-5
size: many
J: TRBJ1-2

DNA: TGCAGCGTCGGGACTAGCAATGAGCAGTTCTTC
CDR3: CSVGTSNEQFF
D: TRBD2
V: TRBV29-1
size: NA
J: TRBJ2-1

DNA: TGTGCCAGTAGCACGGACAGTTACTATGGCTACACCTTC
CDR3: CASSTDSYYGYTF
D: NA
V: TRBV19
size: few
J: TRBJ1-2

DNA: TGCAGCGTGCTCCCAAAAGGGACAGGGTCAGATACGCAGTATTTT
CDR3: CSVLPKGTGSDTQYF
D: TRBD1
V: TRBV29-1
size: many
J: TRBJ2-3

DNA: TGTGCCAGCAGCTTAGGGCAGACGATAAACACCGGGGAGCTGTTTTTT
CDR3: CASSLGQTINTGELFF
D: NA
V: TRBV7-2
size: NA
J: TRBJ2-2

DNA: TGTGCCTGGAAGGCCTCGGCGCGCTGGGACACTGAAGCTTTCTTT
CDR3: CAWKASARWDTEAFF
D: NA
V: TRBV30
size: few
J: TRBJ1-1

DNA: TGTGCCAGCACCACAGGGGGTTTGGGAGATACGCAGTATTTT
CDR3: CASTTGGLGDTQYF
D: TRBD1
V: TRBV27
size: few
J: TRBJ2-3

DNA: TGTGCCAGCAGACCACAGGGGGCTCACTATGGCTACACCTTC
CDR3: CASRPQGAHYGYTF
D: TRBD1
V: TRBV6-1
size: NA
J: TRBJ1-2

DNA: TGCAGCGTTTCCTCGGACAGGGGCAGGTACGAGCAGTACTTC
CDR3: CSVSSDRGRYEQYF
D: TRBD1
V: TRBV29-1
size: NA
J: TRBJ2-7

DNA: TGTGCCAGCAGCTTAGATATAGCAGATACGCAGTATTTT
CDR3: CASSLDIADTQYF
D: NA
V: TRBV7-6
size: NA
J: TRBJ2-3

DNA: TGTGCCAGCAGTGAATTGGGCGGGGCGCACACTGAAGCTTTCTTT
CDR3: CASSELGGAHTEAFF
D: NA
V: TRBV6-1
size: few
J: TRBJ1-1

DNA: TGTGCCAGCTCACAGATCAATGGTCCCGGGGAGCTGTTTTTT
CDR3: CASSQINGPGELFF
D: NA
V: TRBV18
size: few
J: TRBJ2-2

DNA: TGTGCCAGCAGCTTGTCGAGCTCGAACACTGAAGCTTTCTTT
CDR3: CASSLSSSNTEAFF
D: NA
V: TRBV5-8
size: NA
J: TRBJ1-1

DNA: TGCAGTGCTAGAGATCCAGCCACTAAGAACACTGAAGCTTTCTTT
CDR3: CSARDPATKNTEAFF
D: NA
V: TRBV20-1
size: few
J: TRBJ1-1

DNA: TGTGCCAGCAGTTCCCAGACTGGGTATGGCTACACCTTC
CDR3: CASSSQTGYGYTF
D: NA
V: TRBV12-3/TRBV12-4
size: NA
J: TRBJ1-2

DNA: TGTGCTAGCAGCAAACTAGACTACGAGCAGTACTTC
CDR3: CASSKLDYEQYF
D: NA
V: TRBV7-7
size: NA
J: TRBJ2-7

DNA: TGTGCCAGCAGTTACGGGAGATTCACTGAAGCTTTCTTT
CDR3: CASSYGRFTEAFF
D: NA
V: TRBV6-2/TRBV6-3
size: NA
J: TRBJ1-1

DNA: TGTGCCAGCAGTTCCGGGACAGGACCCTACAATGAGCAGTTCTTC
CDR3: CASSSGTGPYNEQFF
D: TRBD1
V: TRBV28
size: many
J: TRBJ2-1

DNA: TGTGCCAGCAGTTCCCTCCGACAGGCTCGCACAGATACGCAGTATTTT
CDR3: CASSSLRQARTDTQYF
D: NA
V: TRBV6-2/TRBV6-3
size: NA
J: TRBJ2-3

DNA: TGTGCCAGCAGTTACAACCCTGGACTAGCGGGAAAGGAGACCCAGTACTTC
CDR3: CASSYNPGLAGKETQYF
D: TRBD2
V: TRBV6-5
size: few
J: TRBJ2-5

DNA: TGCAGTGCTCCAGACAGGGCGAACACCGGGGAGCTGTTTTTT
CDR3: CSAPDRANTGELFF
D: TRBD1
V: TRBV20-1
size: NA
J: TRBJ2-2

DNA: TGCAGTGCTAGATCACCGGGACTAGCGGGGGGAGATACGCAGTATTTT
CDR3: CSARSPGLAGGDTQYF
D: TRBD2
V: TRBV20-1
size: NA
J: TRBJ2-3

DNA: TGCGCCAGCAGCCAAGAGTGGAATTCACCCCTCCACTTT
CDR3: CASSQEWNSPLHF
D: NA
V: TRBV4-1
size: few
J: TRBJ1-6

DNA: TGTGCCAGCAGTTTAGTGGCTGGACCGACACCCTACGAGCAGTACTTC
CDR3: CASSLVAGPTPYEQYF
D: NA
V: TRBV12-3/TRBV12-4
size: many
J: TRBJ2-7

DNA: TGTGCGACCGCCGAGGGGGCGGGCACTGAAGCTTTCTTT
CDR3: CATAEGAGTEAFF
D: TRBD1
V: TRBV10-3
size: NA
J: TRBJ1-1